Presented here are 2 T cell receptor beta chains from one specimen sequenced in a study of T cell responses to AZD1222 COVID-19 vaccine (dated by TCRdb to the early 2020s). The time point label for this specimen denotes: about 28 days (+/-7) after the second vaccine dose. Libraries were made using the immunoSEQ multiplex PCR assay. This immuneACCESS table, as held by TCRdb, lists in-frame sequences with V and J called but not all clones. Of the missing ones, under half trace to an unresolved V gene in checked studies; the others have no known cause. Present in this sample are approximately 52,000 clones, roughly 87% of which were seen just once. Roughly 2.7% of the sample is in the top ten clones. The specimen comprised peripheral blood, sampled 28 days after the second AZD1222 dose. These receptors were taken from an adult who received the AZD1222 COVID-19 vaccine.

This clone was counted a single time. V is TRBV5-8 and J is TRBJ2-4; D might be TRBD1 (5 bases). V shed 0 bases and J shed 0 bases, with 13 bases lying between them. CDR1 is SGHTS and CDR2 is YDEGEE in the germline V gene. CDR3 size: 17 residues. CDR3 sequence (DNA): TGTGCCAGCAGCTTGGACAGGAAGGCCCTAGCCAAAAACATTCAGTACTTC. Its protein is CASSLDRKALAKNIQYF.

This clone was seen a single time. V and J are TRBV28 and TRBJ1-3; 7 bases fit TRBD1. The CDR3 length is 15 residues. Germline trimming cut 4 bases from V and 8 bases from J; bases unmatched to any gene: 11. CDR1 and CDR2 (germline): MDHEN, SYDVKM. CDR3 in DNA: TGTGCCAGCAGTTATAGCCCCCACAGGGGCGACACCATATATTTT. Its protein is CASSYSPHRGDTIYF.